This T cell receptor beta chain was documented in a study of cytomegalovirus exposure and HLA in healthy donors. At the level of the study: HLA-typed donors were the source of 80 million to 90 million unique TCRs, which an early data release held.

Germline V gene lookup returns CDR1 MNHEY and CDR2 SMNVEV (reference sequence). V lost 6 bases to trimming and J lost 3 bases; unmatched junction nucleotides: 7. The CDR3 length is 14 residues. This clone has just one count. The primer mix had 60 Vbeta and 13 Jbeta primers. Using immunoSEQ multiplex PCR, the repertoire was profiled, and TCRdb retains in-frame clones only, with some absent. The data contain 95,000 to 150,000 clones, roughly 78% of them seen just once; the ten biggest clones take up approximately 6.5%. This chain uses TRBV27 with TRBJ1-2, with 7 positions matching TRBD1. Sample: PBMCs. This clonotype originated in a woman aged 40 to 50 in good health and CMV-seronegative. The CDR3 DNA is TGTGCCAGCAGCCCACAGGGGCCGTACTATGGCTACACCTTC. Translated, it gives CASSPQGPYYGYTF.